These T cell receptor beta chains were read from a single sample in a study of patients and donors after allogeneic stem cell transplantation. TCRdb analysed the RT-PCR reads with MiXCR anew, one entry per CDR3 protein. The sample lists about 1,900 distinct CDR3 sequences, about 4.3% occurring once. Source material: blood, either unsorted or a sorted T cell fraction (not recorded which). The source is a human donor who was either an allogeneic HSCT recipient or a stem cell or donor lymphocyte infusion donor (not recorded which). It is not recorded whose cells these are; they may come from a transplant donor. Each CDR3 is given with its conserved first and last residue. Fields, in order: clone size, J gene, V gene, CDR3 length, D gene, CDR3 DNA, CDR3 protein. A D gene is named only where the DNA matches it firmly. For some rows the clone size is stated as once, few or many, or as a class when expanded; others skip it.

medium-sized | TRBJ1-5 | TRBV7-8 | 13 | . | TGTGCCAGCAGCTTAGCCTACGGGGCGCCCCAGCATTTT | CASSLAYGAPQHF
few | TRBJ2-7 | TRBV3-1 | 15 | TRBD1 | TGTGCCAGCAGCCAAGGCGACAGGGGTGGCTACGAGCAGTACTTC | CASSQGDRGGYEQYF
medium-sized | TRBJ1-5 | TRBV10-2 | 12 | TRBD1 | TGCGCCAGCAGACAGGGGGATCAGCCCCAGCATTTT | CASRQGDQPQHF
medium-sized | TRBJ2-3 | TRBV4-1 | 14 | . | TGCGCCAGCCGATACGGGAGCAGCACAGATACGCAGTATTTT | CASRYGSSTDTQYF
. | TRBJ2-1 | TRBV5-1 | 15 | TRBD2 | TGCGCCAGCAGCTTGCCGGCGGGAGGGGACAATGAGCAGTTCTTC | CASSLPAGGDNEQFF
. | TRBJ1-2 | TRBV3-1 | 14 | . | TGTGCCAGCAGCCAAGATAATGGGGGGCGCGGCTACACCTTC | CASSQDNGGRGYTF
. | TRBJ2-7 | TRBV6-5 | 13 | . | TGTGCCAGTCGGGGGGGGGACAGATACGAGCAGTACTTC | CASRGGDRYEQYF
medium-sized | TRBJ2-1 | TRBV5-4 | 14 | . | TGTGCCAGCAGCCCCGAGTACGGCTACAATGAGCAGTTCTTC | CASSPEYGYNEQFF
large | TRBJ1-1 | TRBV5-1 | 11 | . | TGCGCCAGCAGCTACGGCCAAGAAGCTTTCTTT | CASSYGQEAFF
. | TRBJ2-7 | TRBV5-1 | 13 | . | TGCGCCAGCAGCTTGCATGACGGGCAGGAGCAGTACTTC | CASSLHDGQEQYF
few | TRBJ2-3 | TRBV7-9 | 15 | TRBD1 | TGTGCCAGCAGCACGACAGGGTCCCCCACAGATACGCAGTATTTT | CASSTTGSPTDTQYF
medium-sized | TRBJ2-4 | TRBV5-1 | 12 | . | TGCGCCAGCAGCTTGGCCAATCATATTCAGTACTTC | CASSLANHIQYF
few | TRBJ1-1 | TRBV6-1 | 11 | . | TGTGCCAGCAGGGGAGCGATTGAAGCTTTCTTT | CASRGAIEAFF
medium-sized | TRBJ1-5 | TRBV24-1 | 15 | TRBD1 | TGTGCCACCAGTGAGGGGACAGGGTGGAATCAGCCCCAGCATTTT | CATSEGTGWNQPQHF
few | TRBJ1-2 | TRBV5-4 | 13 | . | TGTGCCAGCAGCTTGGGACAGGACTTCGGCTACACCTTC | CASSLGQDFGYTF
. | TRBJ1-2 | TRBV29-1 | 11 | TRBD1 | TGCAGCGTTGAGGACAGGGCTGGCTACACCTTC | CSVEDRAGYTF
. | TRBJ1-2 | TRBV7-9 | 16 | . | TGTGCCAGCAGACGGACACTGGCGGGATTGAGTTATGGCTACACCTTC | CASRRTLAGLSYGYTF
medium-sized | TRBJ2-1 | TRBV5-5 | 11 | . | TGTGCCAGCAGCTTAGTGACTGAGCAGTTCTTC | CASSLVTEQFF
few | TRBJ2-7 | TRBV11-2 | 16 | . | TGTGCCAGCAGCTTAGTGGGGCCCGAGCTTAACTACGAGCAGTACTTC | CASSLVGPELNYEQYF
. | TRBJ2-7 | TRBV9 | 13 | TRBD2 | TGTGCCAGCTCTGGACTAGCGGGAGACGAGCAGTACTTC | CASSGLAGDEQYF
. | TRBJ1-1 | TRBV12-3/TRBV12-4 | 13 | . | TGTGCCAGCAGCCGGAACGGGGACGCTGAAGCTTTCTTT | CASSRNGDAEAFF
large | TRBJ2-1 | TRBV5-1 | 15 | TRBD1 | TGCGCCAGCAGCCTGGGACAGGGGGATGGCAATGAGCAGTTCTTC | CASSLGQGDGNEQFF
medium-sized | TRBJ2-3 | TRBV5-6 | 16 | TRBD2 | TGTGCCAGCAGCCTGGGACTAGCGGGAGCCCCCGATACGCAGTATTTT | CASSLGLAGAPDTQYF
medium-sized | TRBJ1-1 | TRBV29-1 | 10 | . | TGCAGCGTTCGCCAAACTGAAGCTTTCTTT | CSVRQTEAFF
medium-sized | TRBJ1-2 | TRBV7-9 | 13 | TRBD1 | TGTGCCAGCAGCCCTCCAGGGGGGACGAAACACACCTTC | CASSPPGGTKHTF
few | TRBJ1-1 | TRBV5-6 | 13 | TRBD1 | TGTGCCAGCAGTCGGACAGGGGGCACTGAAGCTTTCTTT | CASSRTGGTEAFF
few | TRBJ1-3 | TRBV6-2/TRBV6-3 | 13 | . | TGTGCCAGCAGTGACAACTCTGGAAACACCATATATTTT | CASSDNSGNTIYF
few | TRBJ2-3 | TRBV7-2 | 13 | TRBD2 | TGTGCCAGCAGCTTAGGAGTTGGGGGGGCGCAGTATTTT | CASSLGVGGAQYF
. | TRBJ2-7 | TRBV5-6 | 15 | . | TGTGCCAGCAGCTTGAGATCGGCAGGGTGGGCCGAGCAGTACTTC | CASSLRSAGWAEQYF
. | TRBJ2-3 | TRBV5-5 | 15 | . | TGTGCCAGCAGCTTGGAAGGTTTGCCCACAGATACGCAGTATTTT | CASSLEGLPTDTQYF
medium-sized | TRBJ1-2 | TRBV9 | 15 | . | TGTGCCAGCAGGGAGTCGGACGGGACTAACTATGGCTACACCTTC | CASRESDGTNYGYTF
large | TRBJ1-5 | TRBV15 | 17 | . | TGTGCCACCAGAGCTGGGCCAGTCCTAAATAGCAATCAGCCCCAGCATTTT | CATRAGPVLNSNQPQHF
. | TRBJ2-7 | TRBV7-6 | 13 | TRBD1 | TGTGCCAGCAGCGGGACAGGGGGCTCCGAGCAGTACTTC | CASSGTGGSEQYF
medium-sized | TRBJ1-5 | TRBV11-2 | 13 | . | TGTGCCAGCAGCTTGGGAGTAGCTCAGCCCCAGCATTTT | CASSLGVAQPQHF
medium-sized | TRBJ1-1 | TRBV12-3/TRBV12-4 | 13 | . | TGTGCCAGCACCCGGGTCTCCGGGGGTGAAGCTTTCTTT | CASTRVSGGEAFF